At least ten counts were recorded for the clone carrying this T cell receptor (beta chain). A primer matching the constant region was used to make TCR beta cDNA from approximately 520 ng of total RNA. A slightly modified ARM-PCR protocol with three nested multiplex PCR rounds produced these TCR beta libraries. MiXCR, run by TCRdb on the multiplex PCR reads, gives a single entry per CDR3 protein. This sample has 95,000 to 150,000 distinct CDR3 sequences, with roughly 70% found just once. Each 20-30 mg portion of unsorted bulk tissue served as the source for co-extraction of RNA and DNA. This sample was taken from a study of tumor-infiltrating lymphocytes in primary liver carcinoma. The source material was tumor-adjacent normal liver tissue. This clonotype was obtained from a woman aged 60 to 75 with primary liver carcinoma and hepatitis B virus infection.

The CDR3 nucleotides read TGTGCCAGCAGCTTAGGTTGGACAGGCCCTGGGGATGAGCAGTTCTTC. It translates to CASSLGWTGPGDEQFF. This chain joins TRBV7-9 and TRBJ2-1; 7 bases align to TRBD1. The CDR3 spans 16 residues. The V and J ends lost 1 base and 8 bases, in that order; junction bases with no gene match: 11. Germline values: CDR1 SEHNR, CDR2 FQNEAQ (reference sequence).